A selection of T cell receptor beta chains follows, all from one sample in a study of vaccination and CD4 T cells after COVID-19. MiXCR, run by TCRdb on the PCR reads, gives a single entry per CDR3 protein. The table lists about 18,000 distinct CDR3 sequences, 55% to 65% of them singletons, with over 1% in the top ten. Here the sequenced sample was CD4+ T cells from blood, taken before SARS-CoV-2 vaccination. The receptors come from a human donor who had recovered from COVID-19. Both conserved end residues are part of each CDR3. Each record gives: V gene, J gene, D gene, clone size, CDR3 protein, CDR3 DNA. The D gene is left open where the match is weak. The size field is filled for only some rows; it gives once, few, many or a size class.

>TRBV4-1|TRBJ1-2|-|-
CASSPDTSYGYTF
TGCGCCAGCAGTCCCGACACGTCTTATGGCTACACCTTC
>TRBV28|TRBJ1-1|-|-
CATTDEKAFF
TGTGCCACTACAGACGAAAAAGCTTTCTTT
>TRBV6-1|TRBJ2-7|TRBD1|-
CASHRGQGSYEQYF
TGTGCCAGCCACCGAGGACAGGGGTCCTACGAGCAGTACTTC
>TRBV6-2/TRBV6-3|TRBJ1-2|-|-
CASSRTGTVAGYTF
TGTGCCAGCAGTCGAACCGGGACGGTCGCTGGCTACACCTTC
>TRBV19|TRBJ2-4|-|-
CASSGGWAKNIQYF
TGTGCCAGTAGTGGGGGTTGGGCCAAAAACATTCAGTACTTC
>TRBV7-9|TRBJ2-5|TRBD2|-
CASSLARAGAQETQYF
TGTGCCAGCAGCTTAGCGCGAGCGGGGGCCCAAGAGACCCAGTACTTC
>TRBV2|TRBJ2-3|-|-
CASSEAGGRDTQYF
TGTGCCAGCAGTGAAGCGGGTGGCCGAGATACGCAGTATTTT
>TRBV4-2|TRBJ2-1|-|-
CASSQGRARGFNEQFF
TGTGCCAGCAGCCAAGGCCGGGCGAGGGGGTTCAATGAGCAGTTCTTC
>TRBV10-3|TRBJ1-5|-|few
CAISESGAGEGAQHF
TGTGCCATCAGTGAGTCAGGGGCCGGTGAGGGGGCCCAGCATTTT
>TRBV9|TRBJ2-1|-|-
CASSADSNSYNEQFF
TGTGCCAGCAGCGCCGACAGTAACTCCTACAATGAGCAGTTCTTC
>TRBV20-1|TRBJ2-5|-|-
CSADHRTAHPGNQYF
TGTAGTGCTGACCATAGGACAGCGCATCCCGGGAACCAGTACTTC
>TRBV20-1|TRBJ2-5|-|-
CSSGETQYF
TGCAGCAGTGGGGAGACCCAGTACTTC
>TRBV4-2|TRBJ2-7|-|-
CASSQDGSGGTSSYEQYF
TGTGCCAGCAGCCAAGATGGTAGCGGAGGGACGAGCTCCTACGAGCAGTACTTC
>TRBV10-3|TRBJ1-5|TRBD1|-
CASQGAGNQPQHF
TGTGCCAGCCAGGGGGCTGGCAATCAGCCCCAGCATTTT
>TRBV6-5|TRBJ2-7|-|-
CASSYLGIGTYEQYF
TGTGCCAGCAGTTATTTGGGGATCGGTACCTACGAGCAGTACTTC
>TRBV21-1|TRBJ2-7|-|-
CASSKAASGYHEQYF
TGTGCCAGCAGCAAGGCGGCTAGCGGTTACCACGAGCAGTACTTC
>TRBV10-3|TRBJ2-2|-|few
CAISERITNTGELFF
TGTGCCATCAGTGAGAGAATTACAAACACCGGGGAGCTGTTTTTT
>TRBV11-2|TRBJ2-3|-|-
CASSLLLRQDTQYF
TGTGCCAGCAGCTTACTCTTGCGGCAAGATACGCAGTATTTT
>TRBV7-9|TRBJ2-5|TRBD1|-
CASSQGVGETQYF
TGTGCCAGCAGCCAGGGGGTCGGGGAGACCCAGTACTTC
>TRBV20-1|TRBJ1-2|-|few
CSALDPLEDGYTF
TGCAGTGCCCTCGACCCTCTCGAGGATGGCTACACCTTC
>TRBV15|TRBJ1-5|-|-
CATSRDRVSGMGQPQHF
TGTGCCACCAGCAGAGATAGGGTGTCGGGTATGGGTCAGCCCCAGCATTTT
>TRBV9|TRBJ2-1|TRBD2|-
CASSVSGLRNNEQFF
TGTGCCAGCAGCGTTAGCGGGTTAAGAAACAATGAGCAGTTCTTC
>TRBV19|TRBJ2-2|-|once
CASRASGELFF
TGTGCCAGTAGGGCTTCCGGGGAGCTGTTTTTT
>TRBV20-1|TRBJ2-4|-|few
CSSTFGNIQYF
TGCAGCTCCACCTTTGGGAACATTCAGTACTTC
>TRBV21-1|TRBJ1-1|-|few
CASLKTGENTEAFF
TGTGCCAGCCTCAAGACAGGGGAGAACACTGAAGCTTTCTTT
>TRBV20-1|TRBJ1-6|-|few
CSAPDSLNSPLHF
TGCAGTGCCCCGGACAGTCTAAATTCACCCCTCCACTTT
>TRBV7-9|TRBJ2-7|TRBD2|few
CASSSQGLAGYEQYF
TGTGCCAGCAGCTCCCAGGGACTAGCGGGATACGAGCAGTACTTC
>TRBV10-3|TRBJ1-5|-|few
CAISERKGDNQPQHF
TGTGCCATCAGTGAGCGGAAGGGGGACAATCAGCCCCAGCATTTT
>TRBV6-1|TRBJ2-5|-|once
CASSEAGQETQYF
TGTGCCAGCAGTGAGGCGGGTCAAGAGACCCAGTACTTC
>TRBV6-1|TRBJ1-5|TRBD1|few
CASTQGDQPQHF
TGTGCCAGCACACAGGGGGATCAGCCCCAGCATTTT
>TRBV10-3|TRBJ1-2|TRBD1|-
CAISVQGQGPRSVGYTF
TGTGCCATCAGTGTCCAGGGACAGGGGCCACGCTCAGTTGGCTACACCTTC
>TRBV7-3|TRBJ2-5|-|-
CASSLMLGDGETQYF
TGTGCCAGCAGCTTAATGCTGGGAGATGGGGAGACCCAGTACTTC
>TRBV11-2|TRBJ2-5|TRBD2|few
CASSLGDRVAGELETQYF
TGTGCCAGCAGCTTAGGGGATCGAGTGGCGGGAGAGTTGGAGACCCAGTACTTC
>TRBV4-1|TRBJ1-5|-|-
CASGGDQPQHF
TGCGCCAGCGGAGGAGATCAGCCCCAGCATTTT
>TRBV7-9|TRBJ2-2|TRBD1|-
CASRTGTDNGELFF
TGTGCCAGCAGGACCGGGACAGACAACGGGGAGCTGTTTTTT
>TRBV20-1|TRBJ2-5|-|few
CSLYVLGGETQYF
TGCAGTCTCTATGTGCTGGGGGGAGAGACCCAGTACTTC
>TRBV12-3/TRBV12-4|TRBJ1-2|-|-
CASSFNRNYGYTF
TGTGCCAGCAGTTTTAACAGAAACTATGGCTACACCTTC
>TRBV10-3|TRBJ2-2|TRBD2|-
CAISGTSLTGELFF
TGTGCCATCTCCGGGACTAGCCTCACCGGGGAGCTGTTTTTT
>TRBV19|TRBJ2-5|-|-
CASSMGETQYF
TGTGCCAGTAGTATGGGAGAGACCCAGTACTTC
>TRBV20-1|TRBJ1-3|-|-
CSAIFGGPGSTIYF
TGCAGTGCTATTTTCGGAGGACCAGGAAGCACCATATATTTT
>TRBV7-9|TRBJ2-7|-|-
CASSLVGGVEQYF
TGTGCCAGCAGCTTAGTAGGAGGTGTCGAGCAGTACTTC
>TRBV12-3/TRBV12-4|TRBJ1-5|-|-
CASMGGGGNQPQHF
TGTGCCAGCATGGGGGGGGGTGGCAATCAGCCCCAGCATTTT
>TRBV7-2|TRBJ2-7|-|-
CASSLDSGHIPYEQYF
TGTGCCAGCAGCTTAGACTCCGGTCATATCCCCTACGAGCAGTACTTC
>TRBV28|TRBJ1-2|-|-
CASSLGLERGYTF
TGTGCCAGCAGTTTAGGTTTAGAACGCGGCTACACCTTC
>TRBV28|TRBJ1-5|-|-
CASSIYRRFNQPQHF
TGTGCCAGCAGTATCTACAGGAGATTCAATCAGCCCCAGCATTTT
>TRBV7-9|TRBJ2-1|TRBD2|-
CASSHPGLAGDGSYNEQFF
TGTGCCAGCAGCCACCCGGGACTAGCGGGAGATGGATCCTACAATGAGCAGTTCTTC
>TRBV19|TRBJ1-4|-|-
CASRRGAPSTNEKLFF
TGTGCCAGTAGGCGGGGGGCGCCGTCAACTAATGAAAAACTGTTTTTT
>TRBV28|TRBJ1-5|-|once
CASSLVDSLNQPQHF
TGTGCCAGCAGTCTCGTGGACAGTTTAAATCAGCCCCAGCATTTT
>TRBV20-1|TRBJ2-1|TRBD2|-
CSARRPGLAVNEQFF
TGCAGTGCTAGACGACCGGGACTAGCGGTCAATGAGCAGTTCTTC
>TRBV20-1|TRBJ2-3|TRBD2|-
CSAREIPTSSINTQYF
TGCAGTGCTAGAGAAATCCCGACTAGCAGTATAAATACGCAGTATTTT
>TRBV15|TRBJ2-3|TRBD2|once
CATSRSSSGRGTDTQYF
TGTGCCACCAGCAGATCGAGTAGCGGGAGAGGCACAGATACGCAGTATTTT
>TRBV29-1|TRBJ1-1|-|few
CSVDRGDGGTEAFF
TGCAGCGTTGACAGGGGAGATGGAGGAACTGAAGCTTTCTTT
>TRBV20-1|TRBJ2-1|-|-
CSARTSRDPYNEQFF
TGCAGTGCTAGAACGAGTAGGGATCCCTACAATGAGCAGTTCTTC
>TRBV11-1|TRBJ2-5|TRBD2|-
CASSLARFGSGVTQETQYF
TGTGCCAGCAGCTTAGCCCGTTTTGGGAGCGGGGTAACTCAAGAGACCCAGTACTTC
>TRBV6-1|TRBJ1-2|-|few
CASLGSRVPLYGYTF
TGTGCCAGCCTAGGGTCCCGGGTCCCGCTTTATGGCTACACCTTC
>TRBV6-2/TRBV6-3|TRBJ1-2|TRBD1|few
CASREPGQEHGYTF
TGTGCCAGCAGAGAGCCGGGACAGGAGCATGGCTACACCTTC
>TRBV20-1|TRBJ1-5|TRBD1|few
CSASGQGPSNQPQHF
TGCAGTGCCTCCGGACAGGGCCCGAGCAATCAGCCCCAGCATTTT
>TRBV20-1|TRBJ2-5|TRBD1|few
CSARDSLPGQARETQYF
TGCAGTGCTAGAGATAGCCTTCCGGGACAGGCTAGGGAGACCCAGTACTTC
>TRBV20-1|TRBJ2-1|-|-
CSARRGHNEQFF
TGCAGTGCTAGAAGAGGGCACAATGAGCAGTTCTTC